This T cell receptor (beta chain) was recorded in a study of response to subunit inactivated influenza vaccine. The study's findings and limits: Seasonal influenza vaccination, on each occasion, was suggested by the authors to recruit few new T cells.

In the case of this clonotype: Its antigen remains unidentified.

TCRdb itself ran the RT-PCR reads through MiXCR, one entry per CDR3 protein. The profile shows around 790,000 distinct CDR3 sequences, about 20% of them singletons. The V gene's germline CDR1 is MNHNS and CDR2 SASEGT. The CDR3 runs to 15 residues. J was trimmed by 3 bases and V by 6 bases; bases with no gene match: 9. V usage is TRBV6-1 and J usage is TRBJ2-3, with 7 bases that match TRBD1. The receptor's source is a man aged 50 to 60 who received an inactivated influenza vaccine. This specimen was PBMCs from blood, taken roughly 5 days after vaccination. The CDR3 reads CASSRTGAWTDTQYF. The CDR3 DNA reads as TGTGCCAGCAGCCGAACAGGGGCGTGGACAGATACGCAGTATTTT.